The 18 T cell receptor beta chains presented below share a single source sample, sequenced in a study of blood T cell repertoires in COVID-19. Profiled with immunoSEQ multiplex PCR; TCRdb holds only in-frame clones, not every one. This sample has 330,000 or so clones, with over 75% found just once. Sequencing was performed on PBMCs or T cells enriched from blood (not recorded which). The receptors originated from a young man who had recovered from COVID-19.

The CDR3 coding sequence is TGTGCCAGCAGCGAATTGGACAGGGGAATATTCTATGGCTACACCTTC. Translation: CASSELDRGIFYGYTF. The chain employs TRBV11-2 and TRBJ1-2; 9 bases align to TRBD1. Germline CDR1 is SGHAT and CDR2 is FQNNGV. With 5 bases clipped from V and 4 bases from J, the junction kept 11 bases outside the gene matches. This CDR3 is built from 16 residues.

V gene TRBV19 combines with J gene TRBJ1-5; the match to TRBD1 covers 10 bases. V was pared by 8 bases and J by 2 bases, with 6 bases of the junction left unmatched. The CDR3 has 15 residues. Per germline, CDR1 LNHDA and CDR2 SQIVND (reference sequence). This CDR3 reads CASSAGTGGNQPQHF. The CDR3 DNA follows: TGTGCCAGTTCTGCGGGGACAGGGGGCAATCAGCCCCAGCATTTT.

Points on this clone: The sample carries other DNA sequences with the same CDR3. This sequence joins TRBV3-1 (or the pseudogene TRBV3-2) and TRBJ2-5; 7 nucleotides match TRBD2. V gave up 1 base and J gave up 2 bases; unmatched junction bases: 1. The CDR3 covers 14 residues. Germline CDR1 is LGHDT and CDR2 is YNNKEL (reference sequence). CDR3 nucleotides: TGTGCCAGCAGCCAAGCGGGGGGACAAGAGACCCAGTACTTC. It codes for CASSQAGGQETQYF.

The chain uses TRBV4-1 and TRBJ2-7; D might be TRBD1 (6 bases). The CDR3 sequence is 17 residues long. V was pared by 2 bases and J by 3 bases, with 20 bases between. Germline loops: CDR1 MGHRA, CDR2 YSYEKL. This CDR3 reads CASSQPGAYLLGYEQYF. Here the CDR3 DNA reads TGCGCCAGCAGCCAACCAGGGGCCTACCTGCTGGGCTACGAGCAGTACTTC.

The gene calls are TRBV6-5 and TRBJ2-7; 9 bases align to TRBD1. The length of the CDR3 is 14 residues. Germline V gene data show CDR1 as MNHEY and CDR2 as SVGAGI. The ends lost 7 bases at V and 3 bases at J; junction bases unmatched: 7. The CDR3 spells CASTLGQGIYEQYF. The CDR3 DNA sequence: TGTGCCAGCACCTTGGGACAGGGTATCTACGAGCAGTACTTC.

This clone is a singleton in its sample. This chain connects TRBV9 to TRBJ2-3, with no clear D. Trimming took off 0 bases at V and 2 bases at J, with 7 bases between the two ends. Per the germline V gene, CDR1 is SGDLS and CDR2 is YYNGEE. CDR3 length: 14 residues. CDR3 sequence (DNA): TGTGCCAGCAGCGTAGACGACAACACAGATACGCAGTATTTT. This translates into CASSVDDNTDTQYF.

Here the CDR3 reads CASSVQGSNQPQHF. In nucleotides, the CDR3 is TGTGCCAGCAGTGTACAGGGCAGCAATCAGCCCCAGCATTTT. The chain combines TRBV6-2 or TRBV6-3 with TRBJ1-5; maybe TRBD1 (6 bases). Trimming took off 5 bases at V and 1 base at J, with 9 bases between the two ends. In germline, CDR1 is MNHEY, CDR2 SVGEGT. This CDR3 spans 14 amino acids.

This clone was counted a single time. The CDR3 is CASSRTQNYEQYF. The CDR3 region has the DNA TGTGCCAGCAGCCGCACGCAGAACTACGAGCAGTACTTC. V gene TRBV6-5 combines with J gene TRBJ2-7; no firm D call. V dropped 6 bases and J dropped 3 bases, with 12 bases sitting between them. The CDR3 contains 13 residues. From germline, CDR1 is MNHEY and CDR2 SVGAGI.

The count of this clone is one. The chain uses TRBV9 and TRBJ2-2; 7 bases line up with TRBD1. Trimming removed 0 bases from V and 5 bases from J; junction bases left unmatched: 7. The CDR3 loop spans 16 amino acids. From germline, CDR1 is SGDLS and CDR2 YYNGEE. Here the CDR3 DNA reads TGTGCCAGCAGCGTAGGACAGGGAAGTATAACCGGGGAGCTGTTTTTT. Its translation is CASSVGQGSITGELFF.

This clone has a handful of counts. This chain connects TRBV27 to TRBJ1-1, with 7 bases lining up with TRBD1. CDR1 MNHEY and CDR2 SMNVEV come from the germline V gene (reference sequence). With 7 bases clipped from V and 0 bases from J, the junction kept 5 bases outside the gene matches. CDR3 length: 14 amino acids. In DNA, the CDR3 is TGTGCCAGCACCCCGACAGGGTTGAACACTGAAGCTTTCTTT. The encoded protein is CASTPTGLNTEAFF.

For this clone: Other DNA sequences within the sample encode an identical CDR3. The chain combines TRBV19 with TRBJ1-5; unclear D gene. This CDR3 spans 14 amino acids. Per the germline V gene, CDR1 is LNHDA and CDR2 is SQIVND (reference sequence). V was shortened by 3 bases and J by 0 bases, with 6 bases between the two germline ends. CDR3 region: CASSIRDSNQPQHF. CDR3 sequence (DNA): TGTGCCAGTAGTATCCGAGATAGCAATCAGCCCCAGCATTTT.

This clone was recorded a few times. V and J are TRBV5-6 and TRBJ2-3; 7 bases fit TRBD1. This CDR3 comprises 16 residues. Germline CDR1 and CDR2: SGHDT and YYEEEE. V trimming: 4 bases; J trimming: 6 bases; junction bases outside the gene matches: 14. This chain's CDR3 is CASSRGFTGQMDTQYF. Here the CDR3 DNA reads TGTGCCAGCAGCCGGGGTTTCACGGGACAGATGGATACGCAGTATTTT.

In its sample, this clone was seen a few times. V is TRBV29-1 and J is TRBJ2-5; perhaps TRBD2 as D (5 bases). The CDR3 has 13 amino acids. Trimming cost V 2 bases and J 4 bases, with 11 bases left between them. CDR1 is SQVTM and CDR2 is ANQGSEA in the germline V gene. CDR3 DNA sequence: TGCAGCGTTGAAAAGCAGGCGGGAGAGACCCAGTACTTC. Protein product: CSVEKQAGETQYF.

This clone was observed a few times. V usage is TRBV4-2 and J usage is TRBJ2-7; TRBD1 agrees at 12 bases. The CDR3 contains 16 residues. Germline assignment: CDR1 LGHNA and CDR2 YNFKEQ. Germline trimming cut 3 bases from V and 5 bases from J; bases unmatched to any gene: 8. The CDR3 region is CASSHGTGGGDDEQYF. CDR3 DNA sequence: TGTGCCAGCAGCCACGGGACAGGGGGCGGGGACGACGAGCAGTACTTC.

The CDR3 region has the DNA TGTGCCAGCCTAAGTACAGGGGGCAATGAGCAGTTCTTC. It encodes CASLSTGGNEQFF. The chain couples TRBV28 to TRBJ2-1; 8 bases agree with TRBD1. The CDR3 runs to 13 residues. V lost 8 bases and J lost 6; bases outside the gene matches: 6. The germline V gene has CDR1 MDHEN and CDR2 SYDVKM.

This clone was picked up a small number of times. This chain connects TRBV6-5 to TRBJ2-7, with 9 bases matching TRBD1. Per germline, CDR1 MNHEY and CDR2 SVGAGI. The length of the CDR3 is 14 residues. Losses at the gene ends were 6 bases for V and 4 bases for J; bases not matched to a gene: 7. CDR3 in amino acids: CASSPDRGGYEQYF. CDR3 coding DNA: TGTGCCAGCAGCCCAGACAGGGGGGGATACGAGCAGTACTTC.

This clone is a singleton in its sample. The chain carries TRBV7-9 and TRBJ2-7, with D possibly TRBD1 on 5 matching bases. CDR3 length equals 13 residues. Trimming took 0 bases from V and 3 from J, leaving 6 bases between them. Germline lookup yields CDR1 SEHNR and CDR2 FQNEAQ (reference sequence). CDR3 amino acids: CASSLAQGYEQYF. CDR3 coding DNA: TGTGCCAGCAGCTTAGCGCAGGGCTACGAGCAGTACTTC.

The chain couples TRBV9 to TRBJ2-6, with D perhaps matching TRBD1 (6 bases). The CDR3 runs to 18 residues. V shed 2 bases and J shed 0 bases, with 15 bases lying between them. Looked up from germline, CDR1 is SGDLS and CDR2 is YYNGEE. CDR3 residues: CASSVGGEGSSGANVLTF. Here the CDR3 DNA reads TGTGCCAGCAGCGTTGGGGGCGAAGGAAGCTCTGGGGCCAACGTCCTGACTTTC.